This TCR beta chain was found in a study of blood T cell repertoires in COVID-19. Study-wide background: Nucleic acid was either cDNA or gDNA, and it came from T cells, B-cell-depleted T cells, or PBMCs.

Authors' processing steps: Reference gene primer amplification yielded estimated nucleated cell counts. The assay was immunoSEQ multiplex PCR, and TCRdb's table has in-frame clones only and misses some. From that table come the V and J calls and clone size; the DNA was used to work out D and trimming. The table records around 150,000 clones, approximately 95% of them present only once. Patients at the Seattle site were enrolled during active infection and followed longitudinally. The germline V gene encodes CDR1 SGHTA and CDR2 FQGNSA. This CDR3 spans 14 amino acids. With 5 bases removed from V and 5 bases from J, the gap between germline ends came to 15 bases.

Sequencing was performed on peripheral blood. The chain has TRBV7-2 and TRBJ2-5; no clear D gene. The sequence came from a woman aged 60-70 years with COVID-19, enrolled during active disease. CDR3 amino acids: CASSPHFPAETQYF. The CDR3 DNA reads as TGTGCCAGCAGCCCCCACTTCCCTGCCGAGACCCAGTACTTC.